This T cell receptor (beta chain) appears in the sequencing data of a study of T cell responses to AZD1222 COVID-19 vaccine. General study results and limits: Nearly half of spike-specific TCRs reportedly target variant regions that are unmutated in the B.1.351 and B.1.1.7 variants. Across spike, vaccine-associated CD4 TCRs were found, dominant at 160-218 and 743-854. Without day 14 samples, only post-peak T cell repertoires were studied. Only 5 or 6 individuals given AZD1222 were seropositive at baseline.

The CDR3 has 17 amino acids. Produced via immunoSEQ multiplex PCR; TCRdb's table is partial and in-frame only. The sample consists of some 42,000 clones, around four fifths of them appearing once. On this clone: Its antigen is not identified.

V gene TRBV21-1 combines with J gene TRBJ1-4. TRBV21-1 is reported as a pseudogene. The specimen was peripheral blood, collected 28 days after the second AZD1222 dose. This clonotype was sampled from an adult who received the AZD1222 COVID-19 vaccine. The CDR3 sequence: CASSTSPPGPGREKLFF. In nucleotides, the CDR3 is TGTGCCAGCAGCACCTCACCCCCGGGACCCGGCAGGGAAAAACTGTTTTTT.